This TCR beta chain was sequenced in a study of cytomegalovirus exposure and HLA in healthy donors. Study conclusions and caveats: Clonal expansion, a later analysis showed, was greater in HLA-associated TCR beta chains than in equally common others. Researchers catalogued under 200 TCR beta chains as cytomegalovirus-associated. TCR sequences were mostly rare, though some public TCRs occurred in many donors.

About this clone itself: Its target is not known.

The PCR had 60 Vbeta and 13 Jbeta primers. Generated by immunoSEQ multiplex PCR, the TCRdb table keeps only in-frame clones and is missing some. The table shows roughly 200,000 clones, with around 82% occurring only once. The germline gives CDR1 SGHTA, CDR2 FQGNSA. V shed 1 base, J shed 12 bases, and the junction held 7 bases outside the gene matches. This CDR3 contains 14 residues. The receptor was isolated from a woman aged 30 to 39 in good health and CMV-seronegative. The genes are TRBV7-2 and TRBJ1-2; 11 positions match TRBD1. Material for sequencing was PBMCs. The CDR3 reads CASSLGGQGEENTF. The DNA for the CDR3 is TGTGCCAGCAGCTTAGGGGGACAGGGGGAGGAAAACACCTTC.